The 2 T cell receptor beta chains below come from one sample, sequenced in a study of blood T cell repertoires in COVID-19. Clones were read by immunoSEQ multiplex PCR, and TCRdb kept only the in-frame ones, dropping some. The table records under 30,000 clones, around 83% of them present only once. The source material was peripheral blood. The source of these receptors is a human donor in a cohort sampled during active COVID-19.

The gene calls are TRBV7-3 and TRBJ2-3, with 10 bases lining up with TRBD2. This CDR3 has 17 amino acids. The junction had 7 bases not matched to a gene; V was cut back by 1 base and J by 3 bases. The germline gives CDR1 SGHTA, CDR2 FQGTGA. The CDR3 DNA sequence: TGTGCCAGCAGCTTAAGACCAGCGGGAGGGGGGACAGATACGCAGTATTTT. Amino acid sequence: CASSLRPAGGGTDTQYF.

The V and J genes are TRBV4-1 and TRBJ2-7; possibly TRBD2 for D (5 bases). Germline V lookup: CDR1 MGHRA, CDR2 YSYEKL. V dropped 1 base and J dropped 4 bases, with 14 bases sitting between them. The CDR3 is made up of 15 amino acids. CDR3 region: CASSQVSSPSYEQYF. CDR3 DNA sequence: TGCGCCAGCAGCCAAGTATCTAGCCCAAGTTACGAGCAGTACTTC.